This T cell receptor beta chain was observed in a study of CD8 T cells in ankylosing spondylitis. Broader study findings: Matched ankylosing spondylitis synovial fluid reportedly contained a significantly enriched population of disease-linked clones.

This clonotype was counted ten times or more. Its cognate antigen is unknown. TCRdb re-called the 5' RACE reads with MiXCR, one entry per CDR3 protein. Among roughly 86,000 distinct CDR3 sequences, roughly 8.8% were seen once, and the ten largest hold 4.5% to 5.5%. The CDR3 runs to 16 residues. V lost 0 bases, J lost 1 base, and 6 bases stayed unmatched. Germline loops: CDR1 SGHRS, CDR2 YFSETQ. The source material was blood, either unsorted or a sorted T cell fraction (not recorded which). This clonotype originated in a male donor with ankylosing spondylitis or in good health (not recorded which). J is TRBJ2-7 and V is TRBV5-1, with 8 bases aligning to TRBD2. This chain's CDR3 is CASSLDVSGASYEQYF. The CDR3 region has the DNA TGCGCCAGCAGCTTGGATGTTAGCGGGGCGTCCTACGAGCAGTACTTC.